These 5 T cell receptor beta chains were all obtained from the same sample, sequenced in a study of cytomegalovirus exposure and HLA in healthy donors (dated by TCRdb to about 2017). The method was the immunoSEQ multiplex PCR assay. For the multiplex PCR, a mixture combining 60 forward primers for TCR Vbeta segments and 13 reverse primers for TCR Jbeta segments was used. Not all clones reach the TCRdb copy of this immuneACCESS table, which keeps in-frame sequences only. Checked studies attribute under half of the gap to unresolved V genes and leave the rest unexplained. Here the sample has 150,000 to 200,000 clones; around 80% occur a single time. Clones ranked in the top ten supply approximately 2.2% of the sample. The sample comprised PBMCs. The receptor source for this set is a male donor in good health and CMV-seronegative.

V and J are TRBV4-2 and TRBJ2-2; tentative D call: TRBD2 (7 bases). Germline CDR1 and CDR2: LGHNA and YNFKEQ. The V and J ends lost 0 bases and 3 bases respectively, with 14 bases between them. The CDR3 spans 17 residues. The CDR3 nucleotides are TGTGCCAGCAGCCAAGAGGGGGCGGGGGTTGACACCGGGGAGCTGTTTTTT. Amino acids: CASSQEGAGVDTGELFF.

This chain joins TRBV25-1 and TRBJ2-3; 7 positions match TRBD1. With V trimmed by 5 bases and J by 2 bases, 4 bases remained unmatched. This CDR3 comprises 14 residues. Per germline, CDR1 MGHDK and CDR2 SYGVNS. CDR3 sequence (DNA): TGTGCCAGCAGTCCTGGACAGGACACAGATACGCAGTATTTT. Protein: CASSPGQDTDTQYF.

The chain has TRBV7-6 and TRBJ2-3, with D unresolved. This CDR3 has 15 amino acids. The V end was cut by 0 bases, the J end by 5 bases, with 12 bases between. Germline CDR1 reads SGHVS; CDR2 reads FNYEAQ. CDR3 sequence reads: CASSLAAAPGDTQYF. The CDR3 DNA sequence: TGTGCCAGCAGCTTAGCGGCAGCCCCGGGAGATACGCAGTATTTT.

V usage is TRBV4-2 and J usage is TRBJ2-7; D gene unclear. This CDR3 is built from 13 residues. V dropped 4 bases and J dropped 5 bases, with 12 bases sitting between them. CDR1 LGHNA and CDR2 YNFKEQ come from the germline V gene. CDR3 loop: CASSRGPMNEQYF. CDR3 nucleotides: TGTGCCAGCAGCCGCGGTCCTATGAACGAGCAGTACTTC.

The rearrangement links TRBV7-6 to TRBJ1-4, with 10 bases lining up with TRBD1. This CDR3 has 19 amino acids. The trim removed 4 bases at V and 0 bases at J, leaving 11 bases unmatched. CDR1 is SGHVS, CDR2 FNYEAQ, per germline. The CDR3 region is CASSSGRFGQGATNEKLFF. The CDR3 region has the DNA TGTGCCAGCAGCTCGGGACGATTTGGACAGGGGGCAACTAATGAAAAACTGTTTTTT.